These T cell receptor beta chains were read from a single sample in a study of blood T cell repertoires in COVID-19. Some clones are missing from TCRdb's copy, which holds only in-frame ones; the method was immunoSEQ multiplex PCR. Here the sample spans hundreds of thousands of clones, 83% being singletons. Sequenced sample: peripheral blood. The source of these receptors is a woman in her forties with active or convalescent COVID-19. The CDR3 runs from the conserved cysteine through the conserved F or W.

V: TRBV18
length: 15
CDR3: CASSPGEHGGETQYF

V: TRBV5-1
length: 16
CDR3: CASSGGLAGGADTQYF

V: TRBV5-5
length: 13
CDR3: CASKLDRVTEAFF

V: TRBV29-1
length: 13
CDR3: CSVEDPGNYGYTF

V: TRBV6-5
length: 14
CDR3: CAISQGPGGNIQYF

V: TRBV3-1/TRBV3-2
length: 16
CDR3: CASSQGLAGNTDTQYF

V: TRBV3-1/TRBV3-2
length: 14
CDR3: CASSRGHGTGELFF

V: TRBV29-1
length: 13
CDR3: CSVQASSGNTIYF

V: TRBV19
length: 14
CDR3: CASSIGGQGYGYTF

V: TRBV6-6
length: 17
CDR3: CASSLLAGTGGDGTQYF

V: TRBV30
length: 13
CDR3: CAWAGQGGLGYTF

V: TRBV25-1
length: 17
CDR3: CASSDQAGTSTRNEQYF

V: TRBV19
length: 14
CDR3: CASRNPWTATEAFF

V: TRBV4-2
length: 14
CDR3: CASSHPSRGDEQFF

V: TRBV19
length: 17
CDR3: CASSMTGVSSYNSPLHF

V: TRBV2
length: 14
CDR3: CASKGGGGPYEQYF

V: TRBV19
length: 14
CDR3: CASMKGHRNTEAFF

V: TRBV5-1
length: 14
CDR3: CASRPQGDNSPLHF

V: TRBV28
length: 14
CDR3: CASSDGGAGQPQHF

V: TRBV30
length: 13
CDR3: CAFRTGDEDTIYF

V: TRBV14
length: 16
CDR3: CASSPHTGTGDSPLHF

V: TRBV19
length: 13
CDR3: CASTQQTGDAAFF

V: TRBV3-1/TRBV3-2
length: 16
CDR3: CASSHRRRGTYNEQFF

V: TRBV19
length: 14
CDR3: CASKIDSINYGYTF

V: TRBV14
length: 13
CDR3: CASSHRGWTEAFF

V: TRBV29-1
length: 13
CDR3: CSVVGARDTEAFF

V: TRBV13
length: 14
CDR3: CASSFRGENTEAFF